These 4 T cell receptor beta chains were all obtained from the same sample, sequenced in a study of breast tumors, draining lymph nodes, adjacent tissues. TCRdb used MiXCR to reprocess the multiplex PCR reads, holding one entry per CDR3 protein. The sample carries 20,000 to 25,000 distinct CDR3 sequences, roughly 50% recorded once. Input material: breast tumor tissue. The receptor set was obtained from a female donor with breast cancer. Some clones in this sample may be carry-over from other donors' samples.

The genes are TRBV6-6 and TRBJ1-6; 8 nucleotides align to TRBD1. The CDR3 has 17 amino acids. V shed 0 bases, J shed 6 bases, and the junction held 7 bases outside the gene matches. CDR1 is MNHNY and CDR2 is SVGAGI in the germline V gene (reference sequence). CDR3 in amino acids: CASSYSTGVWGNSPLHF. The CDR3 DNA follows: TGTGCCAGCAGTTACTCGACAGGGGTTTGGGGTAATTCACCCCTCCACTTT.

The chain is built from TRBV6-5 and TRBJ2-7; 10 nucleotides line up with TRBD1. This CDR3 contains 14 residues. Trimming cost V 5 bases and J 5 bases; bases outside gene matches: 6. Germline V CDR1 and CDR2: MNHEY, SVGAGI. The chain's CDR3 is CASSLAGTGDEQYF. Here the CDR3 DNA reads TGTGCCAGCAGTCTCGCCGGGACAGGGGACGAGCAGTACTTC.

In its sample, this clonotype ranks as medium-sized. The genes are TRBV20-1 and TRBJ2-7, with 15 positions matching TRBD2. The ends lost 3 bases at V and 2 bases at J; junction bases unmatched: 8. Germline V gene data show CDR1 as DFQATT and CDR2 as SNEGSKA (reference sequence). This CDR3 has 17 residues. The CDR3 nucleotides read TGCAGTGCTAGCGGACTAGCGGGAGGGCCCTCCCCCTACGAGCAGTACTTC. It translates to CSASGLAGGPSPYEQYF.

The chain recombines TRBV4-2 with TRBJ2-3, with TRBD2 as a possible D gene (5 bases). CDR3 length: 14 residues. V was trimmed by 1 base and J by 11 bases, leaving 16 bases between them. CDR1 is LGHNA and CDR2 is YNFKEQ in the germline V gene. The CDR3 DNA follows: TGTGCCAGCAGCCAAGCTGCGGAGGCAAATGAGCAGTATTTT. As protein: CASSQAAEANEQYF.